The sequence of this T cell receptor beta chain was determined in a study of T cells in Graves' hyperthyroidism and ophthalmopathy. Calling Graves' hyperthyroidism stable meant ophthalmopathy did not progress within 18 months. Lactation, pregnancy, other autoimmune disease or uncontrolled infection led to exclusion of patients. There were TCR beta CDR3 regions amplified from RNA transcripts. RT-PCR in the first round (using the HTBI primer set) targeted the TCR CDR3. MiXCR, run by TCRdb on the multiplex PCR reads, gives a single entry per CDR3 protein. The sample holds around 340,000 distinct CDR3 sequences; 18% are singletons and the top ten take less than 65%. V shed 3 bases and J shed 2 bases, with 10 bases lying between them. In germline, CDR1 is GTSNPN, CDR2 SVGIG (reference sequence). CDR3 length: 13 amino acids. The sample holds a few counts of this clonotype.

The sequenced sample consisted of blood. The chain combines TRBV30 with TRBJ1-2, with no clear D. The TCR originated in a woman aged 45-59 years with Graves' hyperthyroidism. This CDR3 reads CAWSQTINYGYTF. CDR3 DNA sequence: TGTGCCTGGAGCCAAACAATAAACTATGGCTACACCTTC.